The 28 T cell receptor beta chains listed next were all sequenced from one sample in a study of human T cells and chemical hapten exposure. One entry per CDR3 protein results from TCRdb running MiXCR on the RACE reads. This sample carries about 350,000 distinct CDR3 sequences, around 5.5% of them seen once, and the ten largest clones take around 8%. The time point was: pre-sensitization, week 0. The treatment was: therapeutic diphenylcyclopropenone sensitization with weekly scalp DPC. Sequencing was performed on whole blood, taken in connection with sensitization to the hapten diphenylcyclopropenone (DPC). The source of these receptors is a young woman with alopecia areata. Some clones in this sample may be carry-over from other donors' samples.

This clonotype was counted at least ten times. This sequence joins TRBV18 and TRBJ1-2; D gene uncertain. The V end lost 3 bases, the J end lost 0 bases, and 11 bases lay between the germline ends. The germline V gene has CDR1 KGHSH and CDR2 LQKENI. CDR3 size: 15 residues. CDR3 in amino acids: CASSPASGPNYGYTF. The CDR3 DNA is TGTGCCAGCTCACCTGCCTCAGGTCCTAACTATGGCTACACCTTC.

This clonotype was counted a few times. The chain carries TRBV21-1 and TRBJ2-2; whether TRBD1, the table's D call, matches the DNA was not checked. TRBV21-1 is shown as a pseudogene. CDR3 length equals 17 residues. The CDR3 sequence is CASSTKLPTGETGELFF. The CDR3 nucleotides are TGTGCCAGCAGCACCAAACTACCGACAGGGGAGACCGGGGAGCTGTTTTTT.

This clonotype was counted between two and nine times. This rearrangement joins TRBV20-1 to TRBJ2-3, with 7 positions matching TRBD2. The length of the CDR3 is 15 residues. The V and J ends lost 3 bases and 2 bases, in that order; junction bases with no gene match: 8. Germline V lookup: CDR1 DFQATT, CDR2 SNEGSKA (reference sequence). The CDR3 loop reads CSARSPSGYTDTQYF. CDR3 DNA sequence: TGCAGTGCTAGGTCGCCTAGCGGATACACAGATACGCAGTATTTT.

The CDR3, as DNA: TGTGCCAGCTCACCCCAACAGGGGATGGTAGACGAGCAGTACTTC. It yields the protein CASSPQQGMVDEQYF. The chain uses TRBV18 and TRBJ2-7; 7 bases match TRBD1. V shed 3 bases, J shed 5 bases, and the junction held 10 bases outside the gene matches. Germline V gene data show CDR1 as KGHSH and CDR2 as LQKENI. The CDR3 has 15 amino acids.

The sample holds a few counts of this clonotype. At one of its ends the junction is not consistent with the germline gene, which may arise from a read error. This rearrangement joins TRBV7-2 to TRBJ1-6; tentatively, D is TRBD1 (6 bases). This CDR3 comprises 18 residues. The germline V gene encodes CDR1 SGHTA and CDR2 FQGNSA. CDR3 region: CASSSPPGTRDGQSFLFF. CDR3 coding DNA: TGTGCCAGCAGTTCACCTCCCGGGACAAGGGATGGGCAATCTTTTCTTTTCTTT.

J is TRBJ2-3 and V is TRBV3-1, with a weak D call TRBD2 (7 bases). The germline V gene has CDR1 LGHDT and CDR2 YNNKEL (reference sequence). V shed 4 bases and J shed 1 base, with 15 bases lying between them. The CDR3 consists of 16 residues. The CDR3 bases are TGTGCCAGCAGCCCCAATGGGGGGGCCGGCACAGATACGCAGTATTTT. Residues: CASSPNGGAGTDTQYF.

This clonotype was found a few times. CDR3 coding DNA: TGTGCCAGCAGCTCCCTAGCTACAGATACGCAGTATTTT. Translated: CASSSLATDTQYF. This chain uses TRBV7-2 with TRBJ2-3; maybe TRBD2 (5 bases). Between the trimmed V and J ends, which lost 4 bases and 3 bases, there was a span of 8 bases. The CDR3 runs 13 residues. From germline, CDR1 is SGHTA and CDR2 FQGNSA.

The chain recombines TRBV28 with TRBJ2-6; no clear D gene. The CDR3 runs to 16 residues. The germline gives CDR1 MDHEN, CDR2 SYDVKM. Trimming pared 1 base from V and 0 bases from J, leaving 7 bases between. CDR3 sequence reads: CASSLFGSSGANVLTF. The DNA of the CDR3 is TGTGCCAGCAGTTTATTCGGCAGCTCTGGGGCCAACGTCCTGACTTTC.

In its sample, this clonotype was seen a few times. This chain connects TRBV6-5 to TRBJ1-4; TRBD1 matches at 10 bases. CDR1 is MNHEY and CDR2 is SVGAGI in the germline V gene. V lost 4 bases to trimming and J lost 6 bases; unmatched junction nucleotides: 5. CDR3 length: 15 amino acids. Written as DNA, the CDR3 is TGTGCCAGCAGTTTTTTAGGGACAGGGGATGAAAAACTGTTTTTT. Protein: CASSFLGTGDEKLFF.

There are a few counts of this clonotype. V usage is TRBV10-3 and J usage is TRBJ1-1; D is perhaps TRBD1 (6 bases). Germline CDR1 ENHRY, CDR2 SYGVKD. The CDR3 has 13 amino acids. Trimming cost V 0 bases and J 10 bases, with 12 bases left between them. The CDR3 is CAISESLGAGAFF. The CDR3 DNA reads as TGTGCCATCAGTGAGTCGCTGGGGGCTGGAGCTTTCTTT.

This clonotype occurred a few times. This chain connects TRBV5-6 to TRBJ1-2; TRBD1 matches 11 bases. There are 15 residues in the CDR3. The V segment lost 3 bases and the J segment 8 bases; nucleotides outside the gene matches: 9. CDR1 is SGHDT and CDR2 is YYEEEE in the germline V gene. The CDR3 DNA sequence: TGTGCCAGCAGCTCTCCGGGACAGGGGGTGGAAGGCTACACCTTC. Residues: CASSSPGQGVEGYTF.

The chain has TRBV5-1 and TRBJ1-1; TRBD1 is a possible D gene (5 bases). The CDR3 contains 14 residues. V lost 5 bases, J lost 0 bases, and 11 bases lay in between. Germline CDR1 reads SGHRS; CDR2 reads YFSETQ. In DNA form, the CDR3 reads TGCGCCAGCAGTCCGGACACCATGAACACTGAAGCTTTCTTT. Translated: CASSPDTMNTEAFF.

This clonotype showed up just a few times. The chain recombines TRBV4-3 with TRBJ1-1; D is unresolved. V dropped 0 bases and J dropped 6 bases, with 11 bases sitting between them. CDR1 and CDR2 from the germline V gene are LGHNA and YSLEER. The CDR3 covers 14 residues. The CDR3 sequence: CASSQDGVGAEAFF. CDR3 DNA: TGCGCCAGCAGCCAAGATGGGGTCGGCGCTGAAGCTTTCTTT.

CDR3 DNA: TGCAGTGCTAGAGATGTCTCCCCGAAGCGGGGGGGCTTGGATACGCAGTATTTT. It is translated as CSARDVSPKRGGLDTQYF. The V call is TRBV20-1, the J call TRBJ2-3, with TRBD2 identical over 10 bases. Germline V gene lookup returns CDR1 DFQATT and CDR2 SNEGSKA (reference sequence). This CDR3 spans 18 amino acids. V shed 0 bases, J shed 6 bases, and the junction held 15 bases outside the gene matches.

Only a few counts were recorded for this clonotype. The chain combines TRBV15 with TRBJ1-1; 7 bases fit TRBD1. The ends lost 3 bases at V and 0 bases at J; junction bases unmatched: 4. The germline CDR1 and CDR2 sequences are LNHNV and YYDKDF (reference sequence). The CDR3 is 15 residues long. The CDR3 loop is CATSRHGQVNTEAFF. CDR3 nucleotides: TGTGCCACCAGCAGGCACGGACAGGTGAACACTGAAGCTTTCTTT.

This clonotype was seen a few times. The chain uses TRBV9 and TRBJ1-2, with TRBD1 as a possible D gene (6 bases). Per the germline V gene, CDR1 is SGDLS and CDR2 is YYNGEE. The CDR3 sequence is 14 residues long. The V end lost 0 bases, the J end lost 3 bases, and 9 bases lay between the germline ends. This CDR3 reads CASSVDDRYYGYTF. The DNA of the CDR3 is TGTGCCAGCAGCGTAGACGACAGGTACTATGGCTACACCTTC.

This clonotype was seen repeatedly, ten times or more. The chain recombines TRBV6-5 with TRBJ1-2, with D unclear. This CDR3 region has 12 residues. V was trimmed by 7 bases and J by 5 bases, leaving 11 bases between them. Germline CDR1 is MNHEY and CDR2 is SVGAGI. The CDR3 loop is CASTNRGYGYTF. The CDR3 DNA reads TGTGCCAGCACAAACAGAGGATATGGCTACACCTTC.

This sequence joins TRBV2 and TRBJ1-5, with D uncertain. The germline CDR1 and CDR2 sequences are SNHLY and FYNNEI. The CDR3 runs to 15 residues. Trimming took off 2 bases at V and 6 bases at J, with 14 bases between the two ends. The CDR3 nucleotides are TGTGCCAGCAGTGAAAGGTCGCCAGCTCTTCAGCCCCAGCATTTT. It encodes CASSERSPALQPQHF.

This clonotype has a count of ten or more. The chain couples TRBV29-1 to TRBJ1-1, with D perhaps matching TRBD1 (6 bases). Germline CDR1 reads SQVTM; CDR2 reads ANQGSEA. Trimming pared 3 bases from V and 2 bases from J, leaving 7 bases between. This CDR3 comprises 12 residues. CDR3 sequence reads: CSVDRGNTEAFF. As DNA, the CDR3 is TGCAGCGTTGACAGGGGAAACACTGAAGCTTTCTTT.

This clonotype was recorded many times. This chain joins TRBV9 and TRBJ2-1; D is unresolved. The V gene lost 2 bases and the J gene lost 2 bases, with 11 bases spanning the gap. This CDR3 region has 15 residues. Looked up from germline, CDR1 is SGDLS and CDR2 is YYNGEE. The CDR3 coding sequence is TGTGCCAGCAGCGTGACTCGCAGCCCCTACAATGAGCAGTTCTTC. This translates into CASSVTRSPYNEQFF.

The chain is built from TRBV7-9 and TRBJ2-7; 10 bases map to TRBD1. With V trimmed by 5 bases and J by 2 bases, 3 bases remained unmatched. Germline lookup yields CDR1 SEHNR and CDR2 FQNEAQ (reference sequence). This CDR3 is 14 amino acids long. CDR3: CASSPDRGPYEQYF. The CDR3 coding sequence is TGTGCCAGCAGCCCCGACAGGGGGCCCTACGAGCAGTACTTC. Variable domain in full (rest from reference TRBV7-9 and TRBJ2-7): DTGVSQNPRHKITKRGQNVTFRCDPISEHNRLYWYRQTLGQGPEFLTYFQNEAQLEKSRLLSDRFSAERPKGSFSTLEIQRTEQGDSAMYLCASSPDRGPYEQYFGPGTRLTVT.

This chain joins TRBV12-3 or TRBV12-4 and TRBJ2-4, with D possibly called TRBD1 or TRBD2 (5 bases each). This CDR3 region has 13 residues. V dropped 3 bases and J dropped 5 bases, with 8 bases sitting between them. The CDR3 nucleotides are TGTGCCAGCAGTTTCGAGGGACAAAACATTCAGTACTTC. Its protein is CASSFEGQNIQYF.

This clonotype occurred a few times. This rearrangement joins TRBV6-5 to TRBJ2-4; D gene uncertain. The CDR3 covers 14 residues. V dropped 6 bases and J dropped 6 bases, with 15 bases sitting between them. Per germline, CDR1 MNHEY and CDR2 SVGAGI. In DNA form, the CDR3 reads TGTGCCAGCAGCCTCAAAGACGGTAGAAACATTCAGTACTTC. Translation: CASSLKDGRNIQYF.

This clonotype was counted ten times or more. The CDR3 spells CASSQDITDTQYF. CDR3 nucleotides: TGCGCCAGCAGCCAAGATATAACAGATACGCAGTATTTT. This chain connects TRBV4-3 to TRBJ2-3, with no clear D. The CDR3 contains 13 residues. Trimming removed 0 bases at V and 3 bases at J, with 4 bases between. Germline-derived CDR1 and CDR2 are LGHNA and YSLEER.

This clonotype has more than one count but fewer than ten. The chain uses TRBV20-1 and TRBJ2-3; unclear D gene. Trimming pared 3 bases from V and 1 base from J, leaving 5 bases between. CDR3 length: 12 amino acids. The germline V gene encodes CDR1 DFQATT and CDR2 SNEGSKA (reference sequence). The CDR3 is CSASEGTDTQYF. The DNA for the CDR3 is TGCAGTGCTAGCGAGGGCACAGATACGCAGTATTTT.

This clonotype was recorded many times. The chain joins TRBV25-1 to TRBJ2-3; unclear D gene. Germline V gives CDR1 MGHDK, CDR2 SYGVNS. Trimming cost V 1 base and J 2 bases, with 7 bases left between them. The CDR3 contains 14 residues. CDR3 bases: TGTGCCAGCAGTGAATTCCCGGTCACAGATACGCAGTATTTT. Protein sequence: CASSEFPVTDTQYF.

This clonotype has a handful of counts. The genes are TRBV6-5 and TRBJ1-1; D unresolved. Per germline, CDR1 MNHEY and CDR2 SVGAGI. This CDR3 has 14 residues. V lost 3 bases and J lost 7, with 15 bases in between. CDR3 sequence: CASSYSVEFFEAFF. In DNA form, the CDR3 reads TGTGCCAGCAGTTATTCTGTGGAGTTTTTTGAAGCTTTCTTT.

This clonotype was observed at least ten times. This chain uses TRBV7-9 with TRBJ1-1; tentatively, D is TRBD1 (5 bases). The V end was cut by 2 bases, the J end by 0 bases, with 10 bases between. Germline lookup yields CDR1 SEHNR and CDR2 FQNEAQ (reference sequence). This CDR3 is 15 amino acids long. The CDR3 is CASSLSAGMNTEAFF. The CDR3 DNA reads TGTGCCAGCAGCTTAAGCGCAGGGATGAACACTGAAGCTTTCTTT.